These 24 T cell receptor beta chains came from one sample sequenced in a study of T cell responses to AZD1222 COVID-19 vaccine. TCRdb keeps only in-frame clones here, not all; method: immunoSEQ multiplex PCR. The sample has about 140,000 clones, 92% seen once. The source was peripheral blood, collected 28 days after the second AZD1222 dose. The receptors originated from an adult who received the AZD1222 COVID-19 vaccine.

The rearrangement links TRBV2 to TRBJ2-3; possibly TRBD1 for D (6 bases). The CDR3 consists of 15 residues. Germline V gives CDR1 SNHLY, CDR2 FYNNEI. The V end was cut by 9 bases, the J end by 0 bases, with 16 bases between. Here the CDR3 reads CASYGQGPSTDTQYF. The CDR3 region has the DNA TGTGCCAGTTACGGGCAGGGGCCTAGCACAGATACGCAGTATTTT.

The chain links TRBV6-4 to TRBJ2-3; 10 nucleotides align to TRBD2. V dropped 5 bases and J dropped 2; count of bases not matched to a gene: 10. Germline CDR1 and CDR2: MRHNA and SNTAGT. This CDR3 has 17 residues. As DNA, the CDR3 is TGTGCCAGCAGTCCTAGCGGGAGCCAAGCACACACAGATACGCAGTATTTT. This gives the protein CASSPSGSQAHTDTQYF.

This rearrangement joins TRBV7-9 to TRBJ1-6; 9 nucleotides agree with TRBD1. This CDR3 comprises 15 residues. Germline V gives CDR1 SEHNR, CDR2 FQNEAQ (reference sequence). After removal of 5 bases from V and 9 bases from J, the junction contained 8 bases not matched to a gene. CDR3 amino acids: CASSAGQGFSSPLHF. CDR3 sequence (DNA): TGTGCCAGCAGCGCCGGACAGGGGTTTAGTTCACCCCTCCACTTT.

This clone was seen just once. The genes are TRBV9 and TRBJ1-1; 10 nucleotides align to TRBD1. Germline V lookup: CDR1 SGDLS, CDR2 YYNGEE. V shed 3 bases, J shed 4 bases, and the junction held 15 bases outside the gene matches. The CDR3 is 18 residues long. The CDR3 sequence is CASSEYSGTGVGGTEAFF. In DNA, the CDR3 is TGTGCCAGCAGCGAGTACTCCGGGACAGGGGTTGGAGGCACTGAAGCTTTCTTT. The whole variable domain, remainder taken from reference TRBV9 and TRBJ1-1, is DSGVTQTPKHLITATGQRVTLRCSPRSGDLSVYWYQQSLDQGLQFLIQYYNGEERAKGNILERFSAQQFPDLHSELNLSSLELGDSALYFCASSEYSGTGVGGTEAFFGQGTRLTVV.

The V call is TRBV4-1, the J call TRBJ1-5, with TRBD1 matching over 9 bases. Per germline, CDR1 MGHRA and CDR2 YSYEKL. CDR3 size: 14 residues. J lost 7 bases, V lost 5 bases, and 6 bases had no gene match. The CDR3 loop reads CASSNDRGRQPQHF. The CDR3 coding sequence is TGCGCCAGCAGCAATGACAGGGGGAGGCAGCCCCAGCATTTT.

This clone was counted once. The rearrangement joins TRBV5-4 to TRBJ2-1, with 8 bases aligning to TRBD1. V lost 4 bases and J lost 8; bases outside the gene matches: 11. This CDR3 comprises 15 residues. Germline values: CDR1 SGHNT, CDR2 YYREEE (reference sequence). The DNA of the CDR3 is TGTGCCAGCAGCGACTCCGGGACAGGCTGGGATGAGCAGTTCTTC. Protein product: CASSDSGTGWDEQFF. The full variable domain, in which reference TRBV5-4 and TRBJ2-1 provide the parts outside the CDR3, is ETGVTQSPTHLIKTRGQQVTLRCSSQSGHNTVSWYQQALGQGPQFIFQYYREEENGRGNFPPRFSGLQFPNYSSELNVNALELDDSALYLCASSDSGTGWDEQFFGPGTRLTVL.

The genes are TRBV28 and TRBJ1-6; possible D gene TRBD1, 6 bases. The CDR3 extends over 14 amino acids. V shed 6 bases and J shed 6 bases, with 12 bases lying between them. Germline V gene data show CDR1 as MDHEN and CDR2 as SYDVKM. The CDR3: CASRTGQLNSPLHF. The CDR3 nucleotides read TGTGCCAGCAGAACTGGACAGCTTAATTCACCCCTCCACTTT.

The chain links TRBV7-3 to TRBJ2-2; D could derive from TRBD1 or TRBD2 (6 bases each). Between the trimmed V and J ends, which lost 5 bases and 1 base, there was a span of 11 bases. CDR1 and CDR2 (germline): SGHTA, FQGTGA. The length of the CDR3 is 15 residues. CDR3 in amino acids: CASSREGGNTGELFF. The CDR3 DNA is TGTGCCAGCAGCCGCGAGGGGGGGAACACCGGGGAGCTGTTTTTT.

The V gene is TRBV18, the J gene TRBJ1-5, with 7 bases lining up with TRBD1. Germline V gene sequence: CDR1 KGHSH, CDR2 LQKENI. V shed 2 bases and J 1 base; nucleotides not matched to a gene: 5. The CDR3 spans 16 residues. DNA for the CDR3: TGTGCCAGCTCACCAACGACAGGGTTAAGCAATCAGCCCCAGCATTTT. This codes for CASSPTTGLSNQPQHF.

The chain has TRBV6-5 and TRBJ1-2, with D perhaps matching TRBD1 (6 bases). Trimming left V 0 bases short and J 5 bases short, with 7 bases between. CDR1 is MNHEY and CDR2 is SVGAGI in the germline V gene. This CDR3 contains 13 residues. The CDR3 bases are TGTGCCAGCAGTTACTCCCAGGGGTATGGCTACACCTTC. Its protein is CASSYSQGYGYTF.

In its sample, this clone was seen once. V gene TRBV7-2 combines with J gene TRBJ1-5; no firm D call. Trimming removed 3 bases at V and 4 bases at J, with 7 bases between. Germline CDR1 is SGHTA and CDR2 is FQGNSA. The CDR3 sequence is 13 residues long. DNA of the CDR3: TGTGCCAGCAGCTTTTTCAGAAATCAGCCCCAGCATTTT. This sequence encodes CASSFFRNQPQHF.

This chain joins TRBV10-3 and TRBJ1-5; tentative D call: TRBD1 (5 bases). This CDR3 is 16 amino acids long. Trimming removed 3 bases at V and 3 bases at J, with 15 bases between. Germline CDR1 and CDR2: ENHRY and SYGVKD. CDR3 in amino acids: CAISDSLEGANQPQHF. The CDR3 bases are TGTGCCATCAGTGACTCTCTCGAAGGGGCCAATCAGCCCCAGCATTTT.

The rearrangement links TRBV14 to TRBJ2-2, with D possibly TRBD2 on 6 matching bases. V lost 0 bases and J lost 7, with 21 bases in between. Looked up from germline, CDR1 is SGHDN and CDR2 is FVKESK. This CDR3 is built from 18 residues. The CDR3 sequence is CASSQESGSFRSVGELFF. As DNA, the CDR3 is TGTGCCAGCAGCCAAGAAAGCGGGTCCTTTAGATCGGTCGGGGAGCTGTTTTTT. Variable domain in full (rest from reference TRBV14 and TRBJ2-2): EAGVTQFPSHSVIEKGQTVTLRCDPISGHDNLYWYRRVMGKEIKFLLHFVKESKQDESGMPNNRFLAERTGGTYSTLKVQPAELEDSGVYFCASSQESGSFRSVGELFFGEGSRLTVL.

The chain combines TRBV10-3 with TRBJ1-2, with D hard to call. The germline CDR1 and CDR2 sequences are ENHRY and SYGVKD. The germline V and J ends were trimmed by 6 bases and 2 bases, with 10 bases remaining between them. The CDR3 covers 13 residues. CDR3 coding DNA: TGTGCCATCAGACCCACAGAGAACTATGGCTACACCTTC. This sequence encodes CAIRPTENYGYTF.

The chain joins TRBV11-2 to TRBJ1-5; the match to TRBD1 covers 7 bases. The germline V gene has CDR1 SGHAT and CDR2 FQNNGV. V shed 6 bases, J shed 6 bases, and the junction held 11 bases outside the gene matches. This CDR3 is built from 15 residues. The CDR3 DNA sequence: TGTGCCAGCAGTACAACAGGGGCGCAAGGTCAGCCCCAGCATTTT. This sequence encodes CASSTTGAQGQPQHF.

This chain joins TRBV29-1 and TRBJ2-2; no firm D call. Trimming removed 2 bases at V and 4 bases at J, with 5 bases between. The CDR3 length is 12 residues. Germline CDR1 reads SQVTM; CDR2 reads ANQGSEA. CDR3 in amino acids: CSVELLTGELFF. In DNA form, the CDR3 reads TGCAGCGTTGAACTACTCACCGGGGAGCTGTTTTTT.

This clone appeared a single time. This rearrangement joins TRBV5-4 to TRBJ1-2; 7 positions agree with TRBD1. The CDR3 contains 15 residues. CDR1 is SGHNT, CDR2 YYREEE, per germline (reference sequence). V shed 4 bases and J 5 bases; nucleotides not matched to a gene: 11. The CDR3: CASSPEGTASYGYTF. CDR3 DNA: TGTGCCAGCAGCCCCGAGGGGACAGCTTCTTATGGCTACACCTTC.

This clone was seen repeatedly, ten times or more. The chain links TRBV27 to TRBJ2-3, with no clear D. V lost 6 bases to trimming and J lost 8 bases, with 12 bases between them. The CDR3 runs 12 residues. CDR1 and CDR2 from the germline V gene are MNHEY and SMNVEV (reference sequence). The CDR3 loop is CASRAGYGTQYF. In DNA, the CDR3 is TGTGCCAGCAGGGCCGGTTACGGTACGCAGTATTTT.

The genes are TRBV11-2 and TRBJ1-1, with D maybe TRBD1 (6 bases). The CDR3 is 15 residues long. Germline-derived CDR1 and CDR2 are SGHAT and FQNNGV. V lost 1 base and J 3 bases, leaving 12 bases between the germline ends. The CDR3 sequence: CASSLGWGQDTEAFF. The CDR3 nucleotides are TGTGCCAGCAGCTTAGGTTGGGGGCAGGACACTGAAGCTTTCTTT.

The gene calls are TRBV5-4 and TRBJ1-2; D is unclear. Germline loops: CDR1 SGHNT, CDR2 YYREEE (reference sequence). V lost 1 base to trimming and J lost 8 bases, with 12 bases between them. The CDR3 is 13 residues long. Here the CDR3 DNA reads TGTGCCAGCAGCTTGTGGGCAGTCCAAGGCTACACCTTC. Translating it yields CASSLWAVQGYTF.

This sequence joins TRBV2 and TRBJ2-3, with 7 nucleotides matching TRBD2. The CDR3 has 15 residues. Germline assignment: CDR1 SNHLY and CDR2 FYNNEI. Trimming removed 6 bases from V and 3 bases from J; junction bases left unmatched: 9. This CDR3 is CASSLSSGTTDTQYF. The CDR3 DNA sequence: TGTGCCAGCAGCTTATCGAGCGGGACGACAGATACGCAGTATTTT.

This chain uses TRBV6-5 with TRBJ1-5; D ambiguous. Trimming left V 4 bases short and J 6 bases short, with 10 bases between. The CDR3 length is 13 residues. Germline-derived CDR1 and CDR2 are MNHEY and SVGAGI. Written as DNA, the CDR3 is TGTGCCAGCAGTTCTCGGTCGGCTCAGCCCCAGCATTTT. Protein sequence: CASSSRSAQPQHF.

The CDR3 sequence is CASTPSLQEINQPQHF. The DNA for the CDR3 is TGTGCCAGTACCCCCTCTTTACAGGAAATCAATCAGCCCCAGCATTTT. This chain links TRBV19 with TRBJ1-5; TRBD1 might be the D (5 bases). Germline V lookup: CDR1 LNHDA, CDR2 SQIVND (reference sequence). The CDR3 is 16 residues long. V gave up 7 bases and J gave up 3 bases, with 19 bases separating them. The whole variable domain, remainder taken from reference TRBV19 and TRBJ1-5, is DGGITQSPKYLFRKEGQNVTLSCEQNLNHDAMYWYRQDPGQGLRLIYYSQIVNDFQKGDIAEGYSVSREKKESFPLTVTSAQKNPTAFYLCASTPSLQEINQPQHFGDGTRLSIL.

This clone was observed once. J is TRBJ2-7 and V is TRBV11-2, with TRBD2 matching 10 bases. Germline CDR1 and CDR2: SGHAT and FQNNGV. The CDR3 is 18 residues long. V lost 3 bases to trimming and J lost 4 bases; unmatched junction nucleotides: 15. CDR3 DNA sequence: TGTGCCAGCAGCTTCGGCAACCTCGCTAGCGGGAGTATGTACGAGCAGTACTTC. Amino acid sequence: CASSFGNLASGSMYEQYF.